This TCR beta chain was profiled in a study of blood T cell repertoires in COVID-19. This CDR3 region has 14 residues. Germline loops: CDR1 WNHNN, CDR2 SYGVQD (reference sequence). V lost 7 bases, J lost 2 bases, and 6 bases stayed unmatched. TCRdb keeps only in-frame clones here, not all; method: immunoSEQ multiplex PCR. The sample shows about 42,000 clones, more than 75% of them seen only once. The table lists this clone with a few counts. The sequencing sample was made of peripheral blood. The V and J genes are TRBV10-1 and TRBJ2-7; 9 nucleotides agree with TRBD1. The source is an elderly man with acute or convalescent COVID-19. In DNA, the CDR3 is TGCGCCAGCATGAAGGGACAGGGACCCTACGAGCAGTACTTC. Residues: CASMKGQGPYEQYF.